A selection of T cell receptor beta chains follows, all from one sample in a study of T-cell reconstitution after alpha-beta-depleted transplantation in children. One entry per CDR3 protein results from TCRdb running MiXCR on the PCR reads. This table holds hundreds of thousands of distinct CDR3 sequences, 13% found once. The source material was PBMCs, mostly from graft donor cells, sampled 360 days after TCRalphabeta/CD19-depleted stem cell transplant. These TCRs come from a male patient between 5 and 17 years old who had a stem cell transplant for acute myeloid leukemia, so the T cells may come from the graft donor. Each CDR3 is given with its conserved first and last residue. A D gene is named only where the DNA matches it firmly. The size entry is marked missing in some rows and otherwise reads once, few, many or a size class.

V	D	J	size	DNA	CDR3
TRBV4-3	TRBD2	TRBJ2-1	few	TGCGCCAGCAGCCAAGAAGGACTAGCGACCTACAATGAGCAGTTCTTC	CASSQEGLATYNEQFF
TRBV5-1	.	TRBJ2-5	few	TGCGCCAGCAGCTTCGGCCTAATTCAAGAGACCCAGTACTTC	CASSFGLIQETQYF
TRBV5-1	.	TRBJ2-7	.	TGCGCCAGCAGCTCGGGACAACTCTCCTACGAGCAGTACTTC	CASSSGQLSYEQYF
TRBV11-2	.	TRBJ2-4	many	TGTGCCAGCAGCTTATCCAAAAACATTCAGTACTTC	CASSLSKNIQYF
TRBV24-1	.	TRBJ2-1	many	TGTGCCACCAGTGATAACCGGGACCCCGGCAGGGAGCAGTTCTTC	CATSDNRDPGREQFF
TRBV7-9	TRBD1	TRBJ2-3	few	TGTGCCAGCAGAAAGGACAGGTTAAGCACAGATACGCAGTATTTT	CASRKDRLSTDTQYF
TRBV4-2	TRBD2	TRBJ2-7	.	TGTGCCAGCGGCGAAGGGGCGGGAGGGACCTACGAGCAGTACTTC	CASGEGAGGTYEQYF
TRBV9	.	TRBJ2-7	many	TGTGCCAGCAGCGTATCCGCCACGGGACACCCCTACGAGCAGTACTTC	CASSVSATGHPYEQYF
TRBV20-1	TRBD2	TRBJ2-7	.	TGCAGTGCCGGGACTAGCGGGAGTTTTATTACCTACGAGCAGTACTTC	CSAGTSGSFITYEQYF
TRBV18	.	TRBJ2-1	.	TGTGCCAGCTCACCATTGGACAGCTCCTACAATGAGCAGTTCTTC	CASSPLDSSYNEQFF
TRBV20-1	TRBD1	TRBJ1-2	few	TGCAGTGCTATTCCGGGACAGGTCTATGGCTACACCTTC	CSAIPGQVYGYTF
TRBV29-1	.	TRBJ2-6	.	TGCAGCGTTGACGGGGAATCTGGGGCCAACGTCCTGACTTTC	CSVDGESGANVLTF
TRBV28	TRBD1	TRBJ1-1	few	TGTGCCAGCAACACAGGGGTTTTCACTGAAGCTTTCTTT	CASNTGVFTEAFF
TRBV4-3	.	TRBJ2-7	many	TGCGCCAGCAGCCAAGATCAGACCTACGAGCAGTACTTC	CASSQDQTYEQYF
TRBV20-1	TRBD2	TRBJ2-1	many	TGCAGTGCTCCTACTAGCGGGATAGGTCTCGATTACAATGAGCAGTTCTTC	CSAPTSGIGLDYNEQFF
TRBV7-9	.	TRBJ2-2	many	TGTGCCAGCAGCTCACCGGGACGTAACACCGGGGAGCTGTTTTTT	CASSSPGRNTGELFF
TRBV11-1	TRBD2	TRBJ2-1	.	TGTGCCAGCAGCTTTAGGCTAGCGGGAGTTGAGGGCTCCTACAATGAGCAGTTCTTC	CASSFRLAGVEGSYNEQFF
TRBV29-1	.	TRBJ2-3	few	TGCAGCGCCCTATCCGGGGGCACAGATACGCAGTATTTT	CSALSGGTDTQYF
TRBV20-1	.	TRBJ2-7	.	TGCAGTGCCAGGGGGGAGGGCCCCTACGAGCAGTACTTC	CSARGEGPYEQYF
TRBV6-5	.	TRBJ2-7	.	TGTGCCAGCAGTTGGAGTCAGTTGGGAGAGCAGTACTTC	CASSWSQLGEQYF
TRBV28	.	TRBJ2-1	few	TGTGCCAGCAGTTTGTTGACTCCACGATCGGGTGAGCAGTTCTTC	CASSLLTPRSGEQFF
TRBV20-1	.	TRBJ2-1	few	TGCAGTGCTAGAGATTTCGAGCGGACCTACAATGAGCAGTTCTTC	CSARDFERTYNEQFF
TRBV25-1	.	TRBJ2-7	.	TGTGCCAGCACCAGAGGGGCAGCCTCCTACGAGCAGTACTTC	CASTRGAASYEQYF
TRBV7-3	TRBD1	TRBJ2-3	.	TGTGCCAGCAGCTTCTACAGGGGGATCAGCACAGATACGCAGTATTTT	CASSFYRGISTDTQYF
TRBV7-9	.	TRBJ1-2	.	TGTGCCAGCAGCTTAACGGGCAGGGACGGCTATGGCTACACCTTC	CASSLTGRDGYGYTF
TRBV4-3	TRBD1	TRBJ2-7	.	TGCGCCAGCAGCCGTAACCGGGACAGCACATACGAGCAGTACTTC	CASSRNRDSTYEQYF
TRBV6-2/TRBV6-3	.	TRBJ2-5	many	TGTGCCAGCAGTTACAACCTACGGGAGACCCAGTACTTC	CASSYNLRETQYF
TRBV5-1	.	TRBJ1-1	many	TGCGCCAGCAGCCCCAACGTGAACACTGAAGCTTTCTTT	CASSPNVNTEAFF
TRBV7-2	TRBD2	TRBJ2-7	.	TGTGCCAGCAGCTTACCTGGACTAGCGGATTTCTACGAGCAGTACTTC	CASSLPGLADFYEQYF
TRBV14	TRBD2	TRBJ2-1	.	TGTGCCAGCAGCCAATACCTAGCGGGCTCCTACAATGAGCAGTTCTTC	CASSQYLAGSYNEQFF
TRBV29-1	TRBD2	TRBJ2-5	few	TGCAGCGTTATAGCGGGAGTAGAGACCCAGTACTTC	CSVIAGVETQYF
TRBV12-3/TRBV12-4	TRBD1	TRBJ2-7	many	TGTGCCAGCAGGACAGGGTGGACCTCCTCCTACGAGCAGTACTTC	CASRTGWTSSYEQYF
TRBV21-1	.	TRBJ2-1	.	TGTGCCAGGCGGGGTTACAATGAGCAGTTCTTC	CARRGYNEQFF
TRBV7-6	.	TRBJ2-1	many	TGTGCCAGCAGCTTAGCCCTTCACAATGAGCAGTTCTTC	CASSLALHNEQFF
TRBV20-1	.	TRBJ2-1	.	TGCAGTGCTCTTCGACTAGTGGGGACCCACCGCATAATCTTC	CSALRLVGTHRIIF
TRBV20-1	TRBD2	TRBJ2-3	few	TGCAGTGCTAGAGATCCCCGGACTAGTGGTACGCAGTATTTT	CSARDPRTSGTQYF
TRBV29-1	.	TRBJ1-6	few	TGCAGCGTTTGGGGCGGAGACGTAAATTCACCCCTCCACTTT	CSVWGGDVNSPLHF
TRBV5-4	TRBD1	TRBJ1-5	.	TGTGCCATCGGCTTGGGGGGACAGGGCCTAAATCAGCCCCAGCATTTT	CAIGLGGQGLNQPQHF
TRBV6-1	.	TRBJ2-7	.	TGTGCCAGCAGAGACACCCGTCGAAGCTCCTACGAGCAGTACTTC	CASRDTRRSSYEQYF
TRBV7-6	TRBD2	TRBJ2-2	few	TGTGCCAGCAGCTTAGTGGGACTAACCTGGAACACCGGGGAGCTGTTTTTT	CASSLVGLTWNTGELFF
TRBV11-1	TRBD2	TRBJ2-1	few	TGTGCCAGCGGCTCCCCTAGCGGGAGAGGGGGGCTCGGGCTGAATGAGCAGTTCTTC	CASGSPSGRGGLGLNEQFF
TRBV20-1	.	TRBJ2-7	.	TGCAGTGCTACGATTCTCGGGCAGGCCCCCTACGAGCAGTACTTC	CSATILGQAPYEQYF
TRBV4-3	.	TRBJ2-4	.	TGCGCCAGCAGCCAAGTTTGGGGGTTGAGGGAACAGTACTTC	CASSQVWGLREQYF
TRBV6-5	TRBD2	TRBJ2-1	.	TGTGCCAGCAGTTACTCTGCCGGACTAGGAACGGACAATGAGCAGTTCTTC	CASSYSAGLGTDNEQFF
TRBV6-5	.	TRBJ2-5	once	TGTGCCAGCAGTTACTCGTTAACCGAATCAGAGACCCAGTACTTC	CASSYSLTESETQYF
TRBV14	.	TRBJ2-5	few	TGTGCCAGCAGCCAAGACAGGGGTTGGGATGAGACCCAGTACTTC	CASSQDRGWDETQYF
TRBV19	TRBD1	TRBJ2-1	.	TGTGCCAGTAGGAGGACAGGGGGCGGCCACAATGAGCAGTTCTTC	CASRRTGGGHNEQFF
TRBV4-3	.	TRBJ2-3	few	TGCGCCAGCAGCCAAGAGCAGGGGCCAACAGATACGCAGTATTTT	CASSQEQGPTDTQYF
TRBV12-3/TRBV12-4	.	TRBJ2-7	.	TGTGCCAGCAGTTTAGCGCCTACAGGGTTCGGCTACGAGCAGTACTTC	CASSLAPTGFGYEQYF
TRBV11-2	.	TRBJ2-1	many	TGTGCCAGCAGCTTACAGCTAATAGGGAATGAGCAGTTCTTC	CASSLQLIGNEQFF
TRBV4-3	TRBD2	TRBJ2-7	many	TGCGCCAGCAGCCAAGCGCTAGCGGGAGGCTACGAGCAGTACTTC	CASSQALAGGYEQYF
TRBV12-3/TRBV12-4	.	TRBJ2-5	few	.	CASSLDGSSGPQTQYF
TRBV28	.	TRBJ1-2	few	TGTGCCAGCAGTTTACCAGCCAACTATGGCTACACCTTC	CASSLPANYGYTF
TRBV12-3/TRBV12-4	.	TRBJ1-6	.	TGTGCCAGCAGTTCACTCGGCCCTTCAGATTCACCCCTCCACTTT	CASSSLGPSDSPLHF
TRBV10-3	.	TRBJ2-3	.	TGTGCCATCGGGCCCCCCGGGACGGATACGCAGTATTTT	CAIGPPGTDTQYF
TRBV29-1	TRBD1	TRBJ2-7	.	TGCAGCGTTGAAGTGGACAGGGGTAGCGAGCAGTGCTTC	CSVEVDRGSEQCF